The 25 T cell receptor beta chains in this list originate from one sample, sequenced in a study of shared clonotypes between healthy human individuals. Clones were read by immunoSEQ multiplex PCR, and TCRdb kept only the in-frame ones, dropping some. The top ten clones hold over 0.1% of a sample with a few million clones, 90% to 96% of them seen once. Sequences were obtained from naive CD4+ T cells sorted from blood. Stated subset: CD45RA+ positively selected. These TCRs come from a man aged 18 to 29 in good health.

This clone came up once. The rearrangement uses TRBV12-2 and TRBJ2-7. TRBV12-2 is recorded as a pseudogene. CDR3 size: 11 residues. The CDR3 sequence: CASRTPTEQYF. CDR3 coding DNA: TGTGCAAGTCGCACCCCGACCGAGCAGTACTTC.

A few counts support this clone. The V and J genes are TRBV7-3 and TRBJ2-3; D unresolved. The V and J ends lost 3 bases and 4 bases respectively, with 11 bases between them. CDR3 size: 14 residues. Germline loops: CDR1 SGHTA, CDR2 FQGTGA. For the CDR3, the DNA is TGTGCCAGCAGCTTCGGAGAGAAGGCAGATACGCAGTATTTT. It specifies CASSFGEKADTQYF. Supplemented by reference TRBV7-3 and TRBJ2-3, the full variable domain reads GAGVSQTPSNKVTEKGKYVELRCDPISGHTALYWYRQSLGQGPEFLIYFQGTGAADDSGLPNDRFFAVRPEGSVSTLKIQRTERGDSAVYLCASSFGEKADTQYFGPGTRLTVL.

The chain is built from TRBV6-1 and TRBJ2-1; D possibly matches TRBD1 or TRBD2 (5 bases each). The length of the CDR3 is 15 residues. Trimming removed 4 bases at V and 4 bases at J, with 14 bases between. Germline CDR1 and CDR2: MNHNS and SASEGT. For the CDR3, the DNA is TGTGCCAGCAGTGCGGCGAAGGGGAGTTACAATGAGCAGTTCTTC. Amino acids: CASSAAKGSYNEQFF.

Written as DNA, the CDR3 is TGTGCCAGCAGCTTAGACTCTGGGCAGGGAAGGACTGAAGCTTTCTTT. This codes for CASSLDSGQGRTEAFF. The chain employs TRBV7-9 and TRBJ1-1; the D gene is possibly TRBD1 (5 bases). The CDR3 covers 16 residues. V lost 1 base and J 5 bases, leaving 17 bases between the germline ends. The germline CDR1 and CDR2 sequences are SEHNR and FQNEAQ (reference sequence).

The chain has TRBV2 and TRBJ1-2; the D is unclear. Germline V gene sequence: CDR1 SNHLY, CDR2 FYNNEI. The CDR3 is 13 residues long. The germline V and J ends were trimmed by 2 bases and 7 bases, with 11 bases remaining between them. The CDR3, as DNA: TGTGCCAGCAGTGAATTAGGTGGCACTGGCTACACCTTC. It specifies CASSELGGTGYTF.

The CDR3 here is CASSEYGTGKLIAKNIQYF. In nucleotides, the CDR3 is TGTGCCAGCAGTGAATATGGGACAGGGAAACTTATAGCCAAAAACATTCAGTACTTC. The V and J genes are TRBV2 and TRBJ2-4, with 9 bases that match TRBD1. Germline-derived CDR1 and CDR2 are SNHLY and FYNNEI. The CDR3 is 19 residues long. Unmatched junction bases numbered 11, after V lost 2 bases and J lost 0 bases. Supplemented by reference TRBV2 and TRBJ2-4, the full variable domain reads EPEVTQTPSHQVTQMGQEVILRCVPISNHLYFYWYRQILGQKVEFLVSFYNNEISEKSEIFDDQFSVERPDGSNFTLKIRSTKLEDSAMYFCASSEYGTGKLIAKNIQYFGAGTRLSVL.

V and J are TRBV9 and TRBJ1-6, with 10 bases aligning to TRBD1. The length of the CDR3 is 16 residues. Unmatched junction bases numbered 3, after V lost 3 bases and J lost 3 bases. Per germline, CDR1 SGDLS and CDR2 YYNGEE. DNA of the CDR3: TGTGCCAGCAGCGACCGGGACAGGGGCTATAATTCACCCCTCCACTTT. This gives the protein CASSDRDRGYNSPLHF.

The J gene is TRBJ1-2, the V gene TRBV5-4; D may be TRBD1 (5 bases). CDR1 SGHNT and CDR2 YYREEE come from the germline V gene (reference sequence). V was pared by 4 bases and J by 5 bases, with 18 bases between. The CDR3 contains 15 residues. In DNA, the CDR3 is TGTGCCAGCAGCATAGCAGGCAGGGCGGATTATGGCTACACCTTC. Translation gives CASSIAGRADYGYTF.

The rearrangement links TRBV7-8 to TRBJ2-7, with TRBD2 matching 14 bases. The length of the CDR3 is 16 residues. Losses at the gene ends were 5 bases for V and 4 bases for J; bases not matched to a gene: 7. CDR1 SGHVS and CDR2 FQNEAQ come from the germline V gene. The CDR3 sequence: CASSPGLAGGRYEQYF. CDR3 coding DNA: TGTGCCAGCAGCCCAGGACTAGCGGGGGGAAGGTACGAGCAGTACTTC.

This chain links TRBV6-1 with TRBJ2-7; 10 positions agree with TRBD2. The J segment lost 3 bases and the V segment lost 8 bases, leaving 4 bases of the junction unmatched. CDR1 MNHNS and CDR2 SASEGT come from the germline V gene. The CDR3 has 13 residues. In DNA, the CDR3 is TGTGCCAGCGGACTAGCGGAACTCTACGAGCAGTACTTC. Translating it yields CASGLAELYEQYF.

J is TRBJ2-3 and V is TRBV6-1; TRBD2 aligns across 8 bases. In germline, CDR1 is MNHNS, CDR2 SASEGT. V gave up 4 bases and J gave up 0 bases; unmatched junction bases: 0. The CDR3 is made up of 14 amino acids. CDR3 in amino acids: CASSVAGSTDTQYF. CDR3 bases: TGTGCCAGCAGTGTAGCGGGAAGCACAGATACGCAGTATTTT.

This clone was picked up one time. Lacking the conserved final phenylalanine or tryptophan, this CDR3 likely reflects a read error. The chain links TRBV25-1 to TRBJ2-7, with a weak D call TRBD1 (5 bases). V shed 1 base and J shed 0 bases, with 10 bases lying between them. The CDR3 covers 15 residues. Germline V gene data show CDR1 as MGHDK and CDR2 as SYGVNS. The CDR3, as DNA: TGTGCCAGCAGTGAATTAGGAGACAGCTCCTACGAGCAGTACCTC. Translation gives CASSELGDSSYEQYL.

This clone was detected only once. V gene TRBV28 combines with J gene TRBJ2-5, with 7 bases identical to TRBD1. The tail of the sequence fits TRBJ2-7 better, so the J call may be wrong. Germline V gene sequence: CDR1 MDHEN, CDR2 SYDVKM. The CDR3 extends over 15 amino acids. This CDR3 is CASSLRQGLINEQYF. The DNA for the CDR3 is TGTGCCAGCAGTTTAAGACAGGGCCTTATCAACGAGCAGTACTTC.

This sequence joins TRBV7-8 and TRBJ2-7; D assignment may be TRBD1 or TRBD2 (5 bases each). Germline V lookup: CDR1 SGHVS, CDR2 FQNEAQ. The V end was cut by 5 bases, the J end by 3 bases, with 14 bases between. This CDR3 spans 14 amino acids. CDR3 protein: CASSQEARGYEQYF. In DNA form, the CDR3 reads TGTGCCAGCAGCCAAGAAGCGAGGGGCTACGAGCAGTACTTC. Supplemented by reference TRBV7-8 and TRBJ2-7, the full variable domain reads GAGVSQSPRYKVAKRGQDVALRCDPISGHVSLFWYQQALGQGPEFLTYFQNEAQLDKSGLPSDRFFAERPEGSVSTLKIQRTQQEDSAVYLCASSQEARGYEQYFGPGTRLTVT.

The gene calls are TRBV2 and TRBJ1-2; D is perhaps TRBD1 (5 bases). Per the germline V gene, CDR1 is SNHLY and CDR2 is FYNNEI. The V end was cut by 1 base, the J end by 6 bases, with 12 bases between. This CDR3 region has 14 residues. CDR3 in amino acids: CASSEVAGMDGYTF. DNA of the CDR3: TGTGCCAGCAGTGAAGTTGCAGGGATGGATGGCTACACCTTC. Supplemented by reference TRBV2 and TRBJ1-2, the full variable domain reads EPEVTQTPSHQVTQMGQEVILRCVPISNHLYFYWYRQILGQKVEFLVSFYNNEISEKSEIFDDQFSVERPDGSNFTLKIRSTKLEDSAMYFCASSEVAGMDGYTFGSGTRLTVV.

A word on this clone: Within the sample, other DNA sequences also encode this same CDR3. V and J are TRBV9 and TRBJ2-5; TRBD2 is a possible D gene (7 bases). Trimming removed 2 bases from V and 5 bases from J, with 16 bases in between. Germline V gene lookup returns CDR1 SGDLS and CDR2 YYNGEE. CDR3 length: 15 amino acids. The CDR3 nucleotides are TGTGCCAGCAGCGTCGGGGGCGGGAGTAGGGAGACCCAGTACTTC. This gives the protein CASSVGGGSRETQYF. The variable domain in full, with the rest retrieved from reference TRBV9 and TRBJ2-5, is DSGVTQTPKHLITATGQRVTLRCSPRSGDLSVYWYQQSLDQGLQFLIQYYNGEERAKGNILERFSAQQFPDLHSELNLSSLELGDSALYFCASSVGGGSRETQYFGPGTRLLVL.

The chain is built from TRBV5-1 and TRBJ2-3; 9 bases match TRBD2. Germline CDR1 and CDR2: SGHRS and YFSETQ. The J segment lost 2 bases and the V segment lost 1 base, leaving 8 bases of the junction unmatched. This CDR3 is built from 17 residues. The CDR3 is CASSLRGLALFTDTQYF. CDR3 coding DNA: TGCGCCAGCAGCTTGAGAGGACTAGCGCTATTCACAGATACGCAGTATTTT.

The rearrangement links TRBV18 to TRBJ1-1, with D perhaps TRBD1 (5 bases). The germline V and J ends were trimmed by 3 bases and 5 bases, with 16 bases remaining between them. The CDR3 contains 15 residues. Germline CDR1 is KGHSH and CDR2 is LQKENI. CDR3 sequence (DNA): TGTGCCAGCTCACCCTTCGGGGCGGGAGGGACTGAAGCTTTCTTT. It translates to CASSPFGAGGTEAFF.

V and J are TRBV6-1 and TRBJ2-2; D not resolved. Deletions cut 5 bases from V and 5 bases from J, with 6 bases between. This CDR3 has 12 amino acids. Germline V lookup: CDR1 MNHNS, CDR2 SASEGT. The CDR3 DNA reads TGTGCCAGCAGTAAATTAACCGGGGAGCTGTTTTTT. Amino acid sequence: CASSKLTGELFF.

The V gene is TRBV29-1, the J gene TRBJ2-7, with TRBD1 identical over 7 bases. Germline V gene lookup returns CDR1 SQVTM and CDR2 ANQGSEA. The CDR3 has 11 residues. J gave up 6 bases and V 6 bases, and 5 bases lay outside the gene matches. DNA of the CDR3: TGCAGCGTCACGGACAGGCTCGAGCAGTACTTC. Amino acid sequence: CSVTDRLEQYF.

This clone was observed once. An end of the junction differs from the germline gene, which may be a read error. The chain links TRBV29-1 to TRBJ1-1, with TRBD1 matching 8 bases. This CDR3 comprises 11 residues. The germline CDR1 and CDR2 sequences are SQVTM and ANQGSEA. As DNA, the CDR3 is TGCAGCGTTGAACCCGACAGGGGTGCGAGCTTT. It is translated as CSVEPDRGASF.

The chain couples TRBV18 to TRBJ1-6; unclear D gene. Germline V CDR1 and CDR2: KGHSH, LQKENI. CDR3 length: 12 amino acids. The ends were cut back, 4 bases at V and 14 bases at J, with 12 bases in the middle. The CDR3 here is CASSLDPWALHF. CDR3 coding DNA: TGTGCCAGCTCACTTGACCCTTGGGCCCTCCACTTT.

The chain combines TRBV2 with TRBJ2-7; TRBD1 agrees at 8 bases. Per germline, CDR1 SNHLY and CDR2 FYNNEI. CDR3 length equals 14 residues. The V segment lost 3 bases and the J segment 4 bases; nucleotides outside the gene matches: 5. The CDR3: CASSDRTGIYEQYF. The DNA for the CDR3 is TGTGCCAGCAGTGATAGGACAGGGATATACGAGCAGTACTTC.

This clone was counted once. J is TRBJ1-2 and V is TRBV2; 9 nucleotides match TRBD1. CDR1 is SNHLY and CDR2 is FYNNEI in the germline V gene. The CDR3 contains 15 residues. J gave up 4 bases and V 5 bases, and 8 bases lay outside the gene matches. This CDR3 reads CASSTTGGPGYGYTF. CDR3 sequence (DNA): TGTGCCAGCAGTACTACAGGGGGCCCTGGCTATGGCTACACCTTC.

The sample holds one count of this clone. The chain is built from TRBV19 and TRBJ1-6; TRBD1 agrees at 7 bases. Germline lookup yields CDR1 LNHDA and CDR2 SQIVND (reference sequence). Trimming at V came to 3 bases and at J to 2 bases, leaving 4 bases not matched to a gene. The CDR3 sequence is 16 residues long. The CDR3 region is CASSMTGQAYNSPLHF. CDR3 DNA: TGTGCCAGTAGTATGACCGGACAGGCCTATAATTCACCCCTCCACTTT.